This entry features one TCR beta chain sequence. Its target is unknown. The source of the sample is a study of Ad26.COV2.S vaccination and SARS-CoV-2 variants. The wider study: The donor belonged to the COV1001 Ad26.COV2.S trial arm. General study findings and limits: Substantial breadth was reportedly displayed by spike-specific CD8+ and CD4+ T cell responses after vaccination. Vaccinees and placebo recipients showed similar non-spike TCR breadth.

Germline V lookup: CDR1 LGHDT, CDR2 YNNKEL (reference sequence). The CDR3 extends over 13 amino acids. Trimming removed 1 base from V and 4 bases from J; junction bases left unmatched: 0. Treatment specified: around 19 received Ad26.COV2.S at low or high dose, single or two shots; 5 received placebo; per-sample allocation not given. Day 63 after the first vaccine or placebo injection was the time point for sampling. The study used a vaccine consisting of an Ad26 vector that expressed Wuhan-strain SARS-CoV-2 spike. The protocol was immunoSEQ multiplex PCR, while the TCRdb copy is restricted to in-frame clones and leaves out a portion. The profile shows around 400,000 clones, 83% of them singletons.

Specimen: peripheral blood, collected in a trial of Ad26.COV2.S vaccine versus placebo. The chain uses TRBV3-1 (or the pseudogene TRBV3-2) and TRBJ1-2; 7 bases fit TRBD1. This TCR came from a person between 18 and 65 years old who received the Ad26.COV2.S COVID-19 vaccine or a placebo. The CDR3 sequence: CASSQGDSYGYTF. CDR3 sequence (DNA): TGTGCCAGCAGCCAAGGGGACAGCTATGGCTACACCTTC.